This TCR beta chain was sequenced in a study of T cell responses to AZD1222 COVID-19 vaccine. Study-wide results and caveats: Only after the peak T cell response were repertoires sampled. Donors were chiefly white British, with a greater number of females, and clonal diversity was perhaps underestimated. Spike-specific TCR breadth and depth went up after people got two AZD1222 doses.

Details on this clone: Antigen unknown.

Sequencing used immunoSEQ multiplex PCR; TCRdb keeps in-frame clones, though not all of them. This table has roughly 110,000 clones, approximately 88% appearing once. The length of the CDR3 is 13 residues. Trimming removed 4 bases from V and 2 bases from J, with 9 bases in between. Per germline, CDR1 SNHLY and CDR2 FYNNEI. The chain recombines TRBV2 with TRBJ2-7; D is undetermined. Specimen: peripheral blood, collected 28 days after the second AZD1222 dose. The sequence derives from an adult who received the AZD1222 COVID-19 vaccine. CDR3 nucleotides: TGTGCCAGCAGTGGGGCGTACGCCTACGAGCAGTACTTC. This encodes CASSGAYAYEQYF.